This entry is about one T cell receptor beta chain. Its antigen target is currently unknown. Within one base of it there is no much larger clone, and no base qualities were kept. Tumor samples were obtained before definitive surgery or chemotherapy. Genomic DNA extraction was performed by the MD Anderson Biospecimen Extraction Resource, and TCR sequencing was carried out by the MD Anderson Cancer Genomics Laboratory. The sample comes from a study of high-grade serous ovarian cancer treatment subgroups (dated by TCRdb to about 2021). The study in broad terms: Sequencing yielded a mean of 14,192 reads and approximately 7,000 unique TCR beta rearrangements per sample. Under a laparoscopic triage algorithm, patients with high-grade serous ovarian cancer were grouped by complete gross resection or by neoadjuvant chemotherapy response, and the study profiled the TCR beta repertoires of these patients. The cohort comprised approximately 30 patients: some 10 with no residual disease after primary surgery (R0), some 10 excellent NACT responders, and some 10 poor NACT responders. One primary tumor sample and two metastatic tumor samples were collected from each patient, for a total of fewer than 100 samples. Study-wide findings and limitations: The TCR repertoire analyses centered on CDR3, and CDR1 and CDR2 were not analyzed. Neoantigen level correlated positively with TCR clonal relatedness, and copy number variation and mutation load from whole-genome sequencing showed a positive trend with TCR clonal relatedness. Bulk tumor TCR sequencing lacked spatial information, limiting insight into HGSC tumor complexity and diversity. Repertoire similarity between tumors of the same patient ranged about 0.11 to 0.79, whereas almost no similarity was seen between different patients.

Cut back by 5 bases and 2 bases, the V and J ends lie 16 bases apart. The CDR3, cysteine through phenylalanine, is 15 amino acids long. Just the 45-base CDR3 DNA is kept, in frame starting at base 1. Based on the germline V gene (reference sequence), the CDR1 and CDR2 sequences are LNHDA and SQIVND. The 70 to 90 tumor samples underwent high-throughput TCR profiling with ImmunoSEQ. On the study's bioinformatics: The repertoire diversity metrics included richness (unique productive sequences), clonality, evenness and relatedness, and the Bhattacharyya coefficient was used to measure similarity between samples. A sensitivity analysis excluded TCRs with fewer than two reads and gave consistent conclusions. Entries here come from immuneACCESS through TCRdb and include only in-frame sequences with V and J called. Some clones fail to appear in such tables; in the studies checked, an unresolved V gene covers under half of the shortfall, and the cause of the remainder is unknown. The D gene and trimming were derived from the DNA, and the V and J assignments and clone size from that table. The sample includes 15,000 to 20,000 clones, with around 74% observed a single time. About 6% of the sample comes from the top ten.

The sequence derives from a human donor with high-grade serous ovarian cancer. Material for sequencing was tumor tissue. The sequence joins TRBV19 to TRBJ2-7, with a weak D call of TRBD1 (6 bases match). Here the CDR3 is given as CASSPPGAGAYEQYF. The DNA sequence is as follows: TGTGCCAGTAGTCCCCCAGGGGCCGGAGCCTACGAGCAGTACTTC. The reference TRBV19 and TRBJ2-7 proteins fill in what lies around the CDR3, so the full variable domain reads DGGITQSPKYLFRKEGQNVTLSCEQNLNHDAMYWYRQDPGQGLRLIYYSQIVNDFQKGDIAEGYSVSREKKESFPLTVTSAQKNPTAFYLCASSPPGAGAYEQYFGPGTRLTVT.